This TCR beta chain was profiled in a study of technical replicates of blood from several donors. Libraries were prepared by immunoSEQ multiplex PCR; TCRdb keeps only in-frame clonotypes and omits some of them. The sample has 65,000 to 80,000 clones; 96% are singletons. After removal of 1 base from V and 2 bases from J, the junction contained 2 bases not matched to a gene. Germline V gene data show CDR1 as MNHEY and CDR2 as SVGAGI. CDR3 size: 15 residues. This sequence was found in a human donor in good health. The sample was T cells isolated from PBMCs. The rearrangement uses TRBV6-5 and TRBJ2-5; 9 nucleotides match TRBD2. The CDR3 sequence is CASSYLTSGQETQYF. The CDR3, as DNA: TGTGCCAGCAGTTACTTGACTAGCGGTCAAGAGACCCAGTACTTC.